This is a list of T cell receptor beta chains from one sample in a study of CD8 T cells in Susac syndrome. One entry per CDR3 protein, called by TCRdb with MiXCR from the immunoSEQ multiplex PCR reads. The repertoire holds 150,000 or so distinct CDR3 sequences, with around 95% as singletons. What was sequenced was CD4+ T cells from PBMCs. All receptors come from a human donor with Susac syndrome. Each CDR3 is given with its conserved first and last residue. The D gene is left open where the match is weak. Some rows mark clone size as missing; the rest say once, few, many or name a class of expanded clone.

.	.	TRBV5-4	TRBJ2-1	CASSLAGATRFEQFF	TGTGCCAGCAGCTTGGCGGGGGCCACAAGGTTTGAGCAGTTCTTC
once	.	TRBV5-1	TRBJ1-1	CASSLSQGNTEAFF	TGCGCCAGCAGCTTGAGTCAGGGCAACACTGAAGCTTTCTTT
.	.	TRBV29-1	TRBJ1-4	CSVGGGTRNEKLFF	TGCAGCGTTGGAGGGGGGACAAGGAATGAAAAACTGTTTTTT
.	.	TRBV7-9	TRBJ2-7	CASSFGTANRYF	TGTGCCAGCAGCTTCGGGACGGCAAACCGGTACTTC
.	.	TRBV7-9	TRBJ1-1	CASSLKLLGAEAFF	TGTGCCAGCAGCTTAAAACTCCTGGGCGCTGAAGCTTTCTTT
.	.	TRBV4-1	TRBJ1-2	CASSQGGPYGYTF	TGCGCCAGCAGCCAAGGGGGGCCATATGGCTACACCTTC
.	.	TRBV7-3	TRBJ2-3	CASSLDRGSADTQYF	TGTGCCAGCAGCCTCGATCGGGGGAGCGCAGATACGCAGTATTTT
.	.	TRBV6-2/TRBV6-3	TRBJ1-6	CASSSAGHSPLHF	TGTGCCAGCAGCAGTGCGGGGCATTCACCCCTCCACTTT
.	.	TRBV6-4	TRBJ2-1	CASRPWGSSPSSYNEQFF	TGTGCCAGCAGGCCCTGGGGGAGTTCCCCTAGCTCCTACAATGAGCAGTTCTTC
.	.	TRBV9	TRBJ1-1	CASSVAGVNTEAFF	TGTGCCAGCAGCGTAGCGGGGGTGAACACTGAAGCTTTCTTT
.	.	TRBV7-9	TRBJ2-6	CASSLGRSSGANVLTF	TGTGCCAGCAGCTTAGGCAGGAGCTCTGGGGCCAACGTCCTGACTTTC
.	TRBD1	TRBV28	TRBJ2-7	CASSFAAAGGNYEQYF	TGTGCCAGCAGTTTTGCCGCGGCAGGGGGTAACTACGAGCAGTACTTC
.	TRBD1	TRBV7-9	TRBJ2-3	CASSFSPTGVADTQYF	TGTGCCAGCAGCTTTTCTCCTACAGGGGTGGCAGATACGCAGTATTTT
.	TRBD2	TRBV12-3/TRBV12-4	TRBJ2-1	CASSRLAGDNEQFF	TGTGCCAGCAGTCGACTAGCGGGGGACAATGAGCAGTTCTTC
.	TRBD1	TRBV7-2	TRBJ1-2	CASSVAGTGGLGDGYTF	TGTGCCAGCAGCGTAGCCGGGACAGGGGGGTTAGGGGATGGCTACACCTTC
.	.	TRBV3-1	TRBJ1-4	CASSQGRTLLEKLFF	TGTGCCAGCAGCCAAGGAAGGACTCTCCTTGAAAAACTGTTTTTT
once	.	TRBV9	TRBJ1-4	CASSVAVGPANEKLFF	TGTGCCAGCAGCGTAGCAGTGGGCCCGGCTAATGAAAAACTGTTTTTT
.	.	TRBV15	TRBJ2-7	CATSRVYGGDEQYF	TGTGCCACCAGCAGAGTCTACGGGGGCGACGAGCAGTACTTC
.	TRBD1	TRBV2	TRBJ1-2	CASTDKTGVVGYGYTF	TGTGCCAGCACCGACAAGACAGGGGTCGTCGGCTATGGCTACACCTTC
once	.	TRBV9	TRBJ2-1	CASSASDSPNNEQFF	TGTGCCAGCAGCGCATCGGACAGCCCGAACAATGAGCAGTTCTTC
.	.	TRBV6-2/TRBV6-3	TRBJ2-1	CASSHKGWEQFF	TGTGCCAGCAGTCACAAGGGCTGGGAGCAGTTCTTC
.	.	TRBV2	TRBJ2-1	CASRRTNEQFF	TGTGCCAGCAGGCGGACAAATGAGCAGTTCTTC
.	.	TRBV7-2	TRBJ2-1	CASSRTTSSYNEQFF	TGTGCCAGCAGTCGGACCACGAGCTCCTACAATGAGCAGTTCTTC
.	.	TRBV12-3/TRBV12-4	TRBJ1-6	CASSWRRTRGNSPLHF	TGTGCCAGCAGTTGGAGGAGAACCCGAGGTAATTCACCCCTCCACTTT
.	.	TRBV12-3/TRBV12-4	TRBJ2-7	CASSLRSPNEQYF	TGTGCCAGCAGTTTAAGGTCCCCCAACGAGCAGTACTTC
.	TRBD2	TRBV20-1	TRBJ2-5	CSARDRGRGGPVETQYF	TGCAGTGCTAGAGACCGGGGACGGGGGGGCCCAGTAGAGACCCAGTACTTC
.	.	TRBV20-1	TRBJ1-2	CSARDPGRGGGYTF	TGCAGTGCTAGAGATCCCGGCAGGGGAGGTGGCTACACCTTC